This T cell receptor beta chain was obtained from a study of OX40 agonist ivuxolimab in advanced cancers. Overall study: The diagnoses of dose-escalation patients were hepatocellular carcinoma, melanoma, renal cell or head and neck cancer. Participants averaged approximately 65 years of age (range about 23 to 80) and were around 83% male.

Measured with immunoSEQ multiplex PCR; TCRdb has only the in-frame clones, and not every one. The table includes 55,000 to 60,000 clones, over 70% detected once. The cohort excluded patients with autoimmune disease history or systemic immunosuppression. The CDR3 contains 13 residues. V was cut by 7 bases and J by 0 bases, with 6 bases left in between. CDR1 is ENHRY and CDR2 is SYGVKD in the germline V gene. The chain has TRBV10-3 and TRBJ1-4; D is perhaps TRBD1 (6 bases). This sequence was found in an adult with an advanced solid tumor such as melanoma, head and neck, liver or kidney cancer. The sequences come from CD4+ or CD8+ T cells sorted from blood, collected in a trial of the OX40 agonist ivuxolimab. CDR3 nucleotide sequence: TGTGCCATCAAGGGGGCAACTAATGAAAAACTGTTTTTT. Translating gives CAIKGATNEKLFF.